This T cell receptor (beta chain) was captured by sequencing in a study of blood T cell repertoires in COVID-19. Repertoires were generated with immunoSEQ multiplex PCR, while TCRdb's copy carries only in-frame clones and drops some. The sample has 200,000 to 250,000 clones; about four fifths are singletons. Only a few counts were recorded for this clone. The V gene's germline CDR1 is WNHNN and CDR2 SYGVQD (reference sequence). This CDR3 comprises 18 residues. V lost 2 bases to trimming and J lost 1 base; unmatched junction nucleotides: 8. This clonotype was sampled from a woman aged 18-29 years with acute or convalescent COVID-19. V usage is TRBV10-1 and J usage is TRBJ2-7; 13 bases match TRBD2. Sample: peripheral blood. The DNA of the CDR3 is TGCGCCAGCAGTGAGCCCGGACTAGCGGGAGAACATTCCTACGAGCAGTACTTC. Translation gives CASSEPGLAGEHSYEQYF.